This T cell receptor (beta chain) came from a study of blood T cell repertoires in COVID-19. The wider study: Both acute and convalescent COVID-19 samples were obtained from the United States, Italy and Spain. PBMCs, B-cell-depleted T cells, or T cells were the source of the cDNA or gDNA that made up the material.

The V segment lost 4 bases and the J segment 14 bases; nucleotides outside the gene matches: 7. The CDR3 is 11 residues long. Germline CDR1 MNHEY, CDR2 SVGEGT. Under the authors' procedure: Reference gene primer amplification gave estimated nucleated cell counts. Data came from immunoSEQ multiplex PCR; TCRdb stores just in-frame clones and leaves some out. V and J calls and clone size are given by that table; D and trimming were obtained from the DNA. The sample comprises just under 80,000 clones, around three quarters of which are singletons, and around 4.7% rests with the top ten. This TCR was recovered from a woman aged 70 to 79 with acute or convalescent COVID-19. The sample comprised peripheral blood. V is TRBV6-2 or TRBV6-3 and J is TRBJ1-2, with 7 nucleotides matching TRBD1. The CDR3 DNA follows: TGTGCCAGCAGTTTCCCAGGGGGTTTAACCTTC. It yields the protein CASSFPGGLTF.